This TCR beta chain comes out of a study of graft-versus-host responses after intestinal transplantation. Clones were read by immunoSEQ multiplex PCR, and TCRdb kept only the in-frame ones, dropping some. The data show some 66,000 clones, around 90% seen once. Lamina propria and intraepithelial lymphocytes were released by processing graft tissue. Study-level findings and limits: Recipient marrow showed GvH clones, some seen first in ileum or blood.

For this clone: Its cognate antigen is unknown.

The sequence derives from a human patient who received an intestinal transplant, so some T cells may come from the graft donor. The sample was ileum tissue, taken roughly 390 days after transplant.

Here the CDR3 DNA reads TGTGCCAGCAGCGCCGCAGGATTCAATCAGCCCCAGCATTTT. Its translation: CASSAAGFNQPQHF. V is TRBV9 and J is TRBJ1-5; D ambiguous. Trimming stripped 3 bases from V and 3 bases from J, with 10 bases between. This CDR3 has 14 amino acids. Germline assignment: CDR1 SGDLS and CDR2 YYNGEE.